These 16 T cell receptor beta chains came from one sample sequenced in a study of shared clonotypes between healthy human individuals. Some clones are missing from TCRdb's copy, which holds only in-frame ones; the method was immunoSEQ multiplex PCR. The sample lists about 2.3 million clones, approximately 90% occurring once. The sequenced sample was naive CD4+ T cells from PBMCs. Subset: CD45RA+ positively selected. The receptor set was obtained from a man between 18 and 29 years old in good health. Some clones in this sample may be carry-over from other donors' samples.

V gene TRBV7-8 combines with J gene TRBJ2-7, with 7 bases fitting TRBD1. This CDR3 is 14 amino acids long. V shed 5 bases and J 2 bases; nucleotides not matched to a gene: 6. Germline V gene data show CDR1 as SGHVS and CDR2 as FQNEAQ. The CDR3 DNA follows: TGTGCCAGCAGCCATCCCGGGACAGCCTACGAGCAGTACTTC. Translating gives CASSHPGTAYEQYF.

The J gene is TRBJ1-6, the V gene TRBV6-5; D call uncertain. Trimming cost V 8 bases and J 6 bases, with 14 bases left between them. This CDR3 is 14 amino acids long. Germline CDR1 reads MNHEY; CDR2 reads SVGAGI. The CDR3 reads CASLRGSRNSPLHF. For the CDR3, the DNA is TGTGCCAGCCTCCGAGGCAGTCGTAATTCACCCCTCCACTTT.

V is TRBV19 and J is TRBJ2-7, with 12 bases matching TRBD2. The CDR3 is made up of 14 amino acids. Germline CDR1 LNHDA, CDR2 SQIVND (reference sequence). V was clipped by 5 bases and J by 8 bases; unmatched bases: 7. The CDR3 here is CASSDSSGRAQQYF. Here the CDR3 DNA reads TGTGCCAGTAGTGACTCTAGCGGGAGGGCTCAGCAGTACTTC.

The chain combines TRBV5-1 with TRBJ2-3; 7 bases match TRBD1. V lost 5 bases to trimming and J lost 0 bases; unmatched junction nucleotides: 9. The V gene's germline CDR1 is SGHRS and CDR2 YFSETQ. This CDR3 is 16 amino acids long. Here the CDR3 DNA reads TGCGCCAGCAGGGGACAGAGCCTTACCAGCACAGATACGCAGTATTTT. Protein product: CASRGQSLTSTDTQYF.

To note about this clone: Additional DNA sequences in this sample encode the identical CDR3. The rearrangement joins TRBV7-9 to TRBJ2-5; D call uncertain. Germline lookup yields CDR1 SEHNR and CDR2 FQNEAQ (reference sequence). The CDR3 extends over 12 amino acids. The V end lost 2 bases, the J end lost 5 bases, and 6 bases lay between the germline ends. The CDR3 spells CASSLFPETQYF. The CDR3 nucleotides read TGTGCCAGCAGCTTATTTCCGGAGACCCAGTACTTC.

The CDR3 region is CASSSQPGQGGRTGELFF. CDR3 in DNA: TGTGCCAGCAGTTCGCAACCGGGACAGGGGGGCCGCACCGGGGAGCTGTTTTTT. The chain links TRBV28 to TRBJ2-2, with 11 bases fitting TRBD1. Per germline, CDR1 MDHEN and CDR2 SYDVKM. V lost 4 bases and J lost 4; bases outside the gene matches: 11. This CDR3 has 18 residues.

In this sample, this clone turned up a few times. The CDR3 sequence is CASSPGQADTGELFF. The CDR3 DNA sequence: TGTGCCAGCTCACCAGGACAGGCTGACACCGGGGAGCTGTTTTTT. The chain couples TRBV18 to TRBJ2-2; 7 bases align to TRBD1. Germline lookup yields CDR1 KGHSH and CDR2 LQKENI. This CDR3 region has 15 residues. The V gene end was trimmed by 2 bases and the J gene end by 3 bases; junction bases not matched to a gene: 3.

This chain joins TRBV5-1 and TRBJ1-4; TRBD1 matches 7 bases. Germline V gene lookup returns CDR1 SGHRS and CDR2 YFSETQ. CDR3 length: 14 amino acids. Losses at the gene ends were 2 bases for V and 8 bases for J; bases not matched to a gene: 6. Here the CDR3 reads CASSFGQDTEKLFF. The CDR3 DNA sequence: TGCGCCAGCAGCTTTGGACAGGATACCGAAAAACTGTTTTTT.

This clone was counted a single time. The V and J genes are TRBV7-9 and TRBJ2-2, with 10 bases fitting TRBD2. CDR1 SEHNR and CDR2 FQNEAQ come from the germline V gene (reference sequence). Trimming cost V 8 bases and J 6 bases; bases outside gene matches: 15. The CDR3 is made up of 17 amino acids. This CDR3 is CASRALGTSDTSGELFF. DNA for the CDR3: TGTGCCAGCCGCGCTCTTGGGACTAGCGATACGTCCGGGGAGCTGTTTTTT.

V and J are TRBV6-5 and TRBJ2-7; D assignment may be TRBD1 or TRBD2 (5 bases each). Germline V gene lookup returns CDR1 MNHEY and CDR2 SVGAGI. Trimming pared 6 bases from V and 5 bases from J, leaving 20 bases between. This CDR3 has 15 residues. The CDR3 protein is CASRRLSTEGHEQYF. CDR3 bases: TGTGCCAGCAGACGCCTTTCGACAGAGGGGCACGAGCAGTACTTC.

For the CDR3, the DNA is TGTGCCAGCAGTTTATTGGTCTTCTACGAGCAGTACTTC. As protein: CASSLLVFYEQYF. The rearrangement joins TRBV28 to TRBJ2-7, with no clear D. V gave up 1 base and J gave up 3 bases, with 7 bases separating them. This CDR3 has 13 residues. Germline V gene data show CDR1 as MDHEN and CDR2 as SYDVKM.

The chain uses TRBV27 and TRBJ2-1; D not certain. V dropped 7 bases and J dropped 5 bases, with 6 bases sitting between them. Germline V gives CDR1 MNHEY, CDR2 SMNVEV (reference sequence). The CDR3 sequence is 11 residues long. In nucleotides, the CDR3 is TGTGCCAGCACGGCGAACAATGAGCAGTTCTTC. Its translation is CASTANNEQFF.

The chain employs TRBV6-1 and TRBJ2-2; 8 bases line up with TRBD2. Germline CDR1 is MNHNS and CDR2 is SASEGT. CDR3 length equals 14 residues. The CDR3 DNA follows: TGTGCGTGCGGGGGGCAGGGCGGTACCGGGGAGCTGTTTTTT. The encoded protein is CACGGQGGTGELFF.

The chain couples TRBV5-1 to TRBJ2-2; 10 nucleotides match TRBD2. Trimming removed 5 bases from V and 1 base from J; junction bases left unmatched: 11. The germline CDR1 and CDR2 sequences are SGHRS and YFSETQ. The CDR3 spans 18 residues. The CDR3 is CASSFTPWTSGNTGELFF. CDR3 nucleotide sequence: TGCGCCAGCAGTTTTACCCCCTGGACTAGCGGGAACACCGGGGAGCTGTTTTTT.

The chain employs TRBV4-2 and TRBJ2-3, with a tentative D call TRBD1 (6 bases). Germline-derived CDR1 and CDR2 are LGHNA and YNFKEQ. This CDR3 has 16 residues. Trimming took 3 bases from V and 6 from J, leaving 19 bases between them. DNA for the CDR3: TGTGCCAGCAGCCATGAAGTGGCAGGGGCGAGGGATACGCAGTATTTT. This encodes CASSHEVAGARDTQYF.

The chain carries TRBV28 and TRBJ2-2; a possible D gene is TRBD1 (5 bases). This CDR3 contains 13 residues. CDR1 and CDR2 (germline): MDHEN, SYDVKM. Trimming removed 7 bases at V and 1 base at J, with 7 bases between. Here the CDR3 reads CASIQGNTGELFF. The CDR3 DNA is TGTGCCAGCATTCAGGGGAACACCGGGGAGCTGTTTTTT.